The TCR beta chain described here comes from a study of early T cells in non-severe SARS-CoV-2 infection. The overall study: Sequenced bulk RNA came from whole blood that was unsorted, and chains were unpaired.

Each CDR3 protein gets one entry after TCRdb re-called the 5' RACE reads with MiXCR. The table lists roughly 60,000 distinct CDR3 sequences, around 13% of them singletons, with roughly 4.2% in the top ten. The ends lost 4 bases at V and 1 base at J; junction bases unmatched: 7. CDR3 length equals 16 residues. Germline V gives CDR1 MRHNA, CDR2 SNTAGT. The sequencing sample was made of whole blood. This TCR came from an adult who was a healthcare worker with PCR-confirmed SARS-CoV-2 infection or an uninfected control (not recorded which). The rearrangement links TRBV6-4 to TRBJ2-4; TRBD1 agrees at 7 bases. The CDR3 DNA reads as TGTGCCAGCAGTGGGACGGCGGACAGGGCCAAAAACATTCAGTACTTC. It is translated as CASSGTADRAKNIQYF.